This T cell receptor (beta chain) was recorded in a study of blood T cells in healthy people across ages. On the study more broadly: Template switching recovered approximately one barcoded beta molecule for every two T cells.

The CDR3 loop spans 14 amino acids. Germline trimming cut 7 bases from V and 4 bases from J; bases unmatched to any gene: 10. Germline V gene data show CDR1 as SQVTM and CDR2 as ANQGSEA. A second PCR, run for roughly 7 to 11 cycles, used a sample-barcoded 5' primer plus a J-beta primer mix. From the 5' RACE reads, TCRdb called clonotypes with MiXCR, one entry per CDR3 protein. The sample has roughly 1,300,000 distinct CDR3 sequences, around 59% seen once. This clonotype was recorded once. Its antigen remains unidentified. The study, taken as a whole, reports: For the donors, CMV status was unknown and possibly confounded expanded clonotype changes. Considered underestimates were the diversity estimates obtained from one million T cells. While age rose, TCR beta diversity per million T cells dropped in a roughly linear way.

The chain carries TRBV29-1 and TRBJ2-7, with 10 positions matching TRBD2. This sequence was found in a man between 18 and 35 years old in good health. Sequences were obtained from blood. CDR3 sequence reads: CSAGGAGGGYEQYF. Here the CDR3 DNA reads TGCAGCGCCGGCGGAGCGGGAGGGGGGTACGAGCAGTACTTC.